What follows are 27 T cell receptor beta chains derived from one specimen sequenced in a study of cytomegalovirus exposure and HLA in healthy donors. PCR used 60 Vbeta primers and 13 Jbeta primers. Sequenced by immunoSEQ multiplex PCR; TCRdb stores in-frame clones only, minus some. The top ten clones hold 2% to 2.5% of a sample with roughly 110,000 clones, about 80% of them seen once. Sequencing used PBMCs. The receptors originated from a human donor in good health.

V and J are TRBV27 and TRBJ2-3, with D perhaps TRBD1 (6 bases). V was cut by 6 bases and J by 0 bases, with 22 bases left in between. CDR3 length equals 18 residues. Looked up from germline, CDR1 is MNHEY and CDR2 is SMNVEV (reference sequence). The CDR3 region is CASSVLLGAGSSTDTQYF. The CDR3 DNA reads TGTGCCAGCAGCGTACTGTTGGGGGCGGGTTCAAGCACAGATACGCAGTATTTT.

The chain employs TRBV5-6 and TRBJ2-2, with 7 bases fitting TRBD1. CDR3 length: 17 amino acids. The junction had 7 bases not matched to a gene; V was cut back by 1 base and J by 1 base. The germline gives CDR1 SGHDT, CDR2 YYEEEE. The CDR3 sequence: CASSLFLRQGNTGELFF. DNA of the CDR3: TGTGCCAGCAGCTTGTTCTTGAGACAGGGGAACACCGGGGAGCTGTTTTTT.

The chain links TRBV10-1 to TRBJ1-2; a possible D gene is TRBD1 (6 bases). The germline CDR1 and CDR2 sequences are WNHNN and SYGVQD (reference sequence). CDR3 length: 16 residues. Trimming took off 1 base at V and 6 bases at J, with 18 bases between the two ends. This chain's CDR3 is CASSEFRNRGADGYTF. Here the CDR3 DNA reads TGCGCCAGCAGTGAGTTCCGGAATCGGGGGGCAGATGGCTACACCTTC.

This rearrangement joins TRBV6-1 to TRBJ1-2; D might be TRBD1 (5 bases). The CDR3 has 14 residues. Germline CDR1 MNHNS, CDR2 SASEGT. Trimming left V 0 bases short and J 4 bases short, with 9 bases between. The DNA of the CDR3 is TGTGCCAGCAGTGAAGCGCAACAGGTCTATGGCTACACCTTC. Translation: CASSEAQQVYGYTF.

The chain carries TRBV4-2 and TRBJ2-7, with 7 nucleotides matching TRBD1. Losses at the gene ends were 0 bases for V and 2 bases for J; bases not matched to a gene: 7. This CDR3 comprises 16 residues. Germline assignment: CDR1 LGHNA and CDR2 YNFKEQ. CDR3 nucleotides: TGTGCCAGCAGCCAAGATCTTATACAGGGGACCTACGAGCAGTACTTC. Amino acids: CASSQDLIQGTYEQYF.

The gene calls are TRBV2 and TRBJ2-1; 13 nucleotides match TRBD2. CDR3 length equals 16 residues. Trimming cost V 5 bases and J 7 bases; bases outside gene matches: 8. Germline V gene sequence: CDR1 SNHLY, CDR2 FYNNEI. The CDR3: CASSIRTSGSGNEQFF. CDR3 sequence (DNA): TGTGCCAGCAGTATAAGGACTAGCGGGAGTGGGAATGAGCAGTTCTTC.

The chain uses TRBV30 and TRBJ1-6; D gene uncertain. CDR1 is GTSNPN and CDR2 is SVGIG in the germline V gene (reference sequence). Trimming stripped 0 bases from V and 8 bases from J, with 11 bases between. This CDR3 region has 14 residues. This chain's CDR3 is CAWSVIGRDSPLHF. In DNA, the CDR3 is TGTGCCTGGAGTGTAATAGGGAGGGATTCACCCCTCCACTTT.

This CDR3 is CSVQTSGRAKEQFF. CDR3 in DNA: TGCAGCGTGCAAACTAGCGGGAGGGCCAAGGAGCAGTTCTTC. The chain employs TRBV29-1 and TRBJ2-1, with 13 bases aligning to TRBD2. CDR1 and CDR2 from the germline V gene are SQVTM and ANQGSEA. V lost 6 bases, J lost 10 bases, and 9 bases stayed unmatched. This CDR3 has 14 amino acids.

In this sample, this clone turned up once. The same CDR3 also results from other DNA sequences found in this sample. CDR3 DNA sequence: TGTGCCAGCAGCGTAGGGAGTGATAATTCACCCCTCCACTTT. Amino acid sequence: CASSVGSDNSPLHF. This sequence joins TRBV9 and TRBJ1-6, with D unresolved. Deletions cut 0 bases from V and 5 bases from J, with 6 bases between. The germline V gene has CDR1 SGDLS and CDR2 YYNGEE. The CDR3 extends over 14 amino acids.

This clone is a singleton in its sample. Here the CDR3 DNA reads TGTGCCAGCAGCGTATACCGGGACAGCGTCACAGATACGCAGTATTTT. Its translation is CASSVYRDSVTDTQYF. The rearrangement links TRBV9 to TRBJ2-3; 7 bases align to TRBD1. The CDR3 is made up of 16 amino acids. Trimming removed 1 base from V and 2 bases from J; junction bases left unmatched: 7. Germline-derived CDR1 and CDR2 are SGDLS and YYNGEE.

Points on this clone: At the DNA level, this CDR3 is encoded by other sequences in the same sample as well. The chain combines TRBV5-4 with TRBJ2-5; no reliable D call. V was clipped by 0 bases and J by 2 bases, with 5 bases between them. This CDR3 region has 13 residues. From germline, CDR1 is SGHNT and CDR2 YYREEE (reference sequence). This CDR3 is CASSLGAQETQYF. DNA of the CDR3: TGTGCCAGCAGCTTGGGGGCACAAGAGACCCAGTACTTC.

The chain is built from TRBV11-2 and TRBJ2-1; 7 bases fit TRBD1. CDR1 is SGHAT, CDR2 FQNNGV, per germline. Trimming at V came to 1 base and at J to 7 bases, leaving 7 bases not matched to a gene. This CDR3 region has 15 residues. CDR3 amino acids: CASSLVRARGNEQFF. For the CDR3, the DNA is TGTGCCAGCAGCTTAGTTAGGGCCAGGGGGAATGAGCAGTTCTTC.

V gene TRBV28 combines with J gene TRBJ1-2; 9 nucleotides match TRBD1. The CDR3 runs 15 residues. Looked up from germline, CDR1 is MDHEN and CDR2 is SYDVKM. V lost 7 bases to trimming and J lost 4 bases; unmatched junction nucleotides: 10. CDR3 nucleotide sequence: TGTGCCAGCACCCCTATGGACAGGGGTACCTATGGCTACACCTTC. This sequence encodes CASTPMDRGTYGYTF.

Concerning this clone: Other DNA sequences in the sample encode the same CDR3. This chain links TRBV18 with TRBJ1-4, with D possibly matching TRBD1 (5 bases). The CDR3 sequence is 13 residues long. Trimming stripped 3 bases from V and 4 bases from J, with 6 bases between. Germline CDR1 is KGHSH and CDR2 is LQKENI. In nucleotides, the CDR3 is TGTGCCAGCTCACCGGGACTTAATGAAAAACTGTTTTTT. It yields the protein CASSPGLNEKLFF.

The J gene is TRBJ2-3, the V gene TRBV4-3; the D is unclear. Trimming stripped 0 bases from V and 3 bases from J, with 7 bases between. The CDR3 has 14 amino acids. CDR1 is LGHNA and CDR2 is YSLEER in the germline V gene. For the CDR3, the DNA is TGCGCCAGCAGCCAAGATCGTTTTACAGATACGCAGTATTTT. The encoded protein is CASSQDRFTDTQYF.

This clone was seen a single time. CDR3 residues: CASRLTPGQGPQETQYF. The CDR3 DNA follows: TGTGCCAGCCGCCTTACTCCGGGACAGGGACCCCAAGAGACCCAGTACTTC. The chain carries TRBV28 and TRBJ2-5; 9 bases fit TRBD1. CDR1 is MDHEN, CDR2 SYDVKM, per germline. V shed 8 bases and J 1 base; nucleotides not matched to a gene: 14. The CDR3 has 17 amino acids.

The chain uses TRBV10-3 and TRBJ2-7, with D perhaps TRBD1 (6 bases). Germline assignment: CDR1 ENHRY and CDR2 SYGVKD. V lost 0 bases, J lost 1 base, and 10 bases lay in between. The CDR3 spans 15 residues. The chain's CDR3 is CAISESQQGSYEQYF. The CDR3 DNA reads TGTGCCATCAGTGAGTCGCAACAGGGTTCCTACGAGCAGTACTTC.

This clone was recorded a few times. The genes are TRBV11-3 and TRBJ2-5, with 15 bases identical to TRBD2. The J call could be wrong; TRBJ2-7 is a better fit for the DNA end. The CDR3 runs 15 residues. Germline CDR1 and CDR2: SGHNT and YENEEA. CDR3 in DNA: TGTGCCAGCAGCCTAGGGACTAGCGGGAGGAACGAGCAGTACTTC. Translated, it gives CASSLGTSGRNEQYF.

This sequence joins TRBV28 and TRBJ2-7; 11 positions match TRBD2. The V gene's germline CDR1 is MDHEN and CDR2 SYDVKM. With 5 bases clipped from V and 0 bases from J, the junction kept 6 bases outside the gene matches. The CDR3 is made up of 16 amino acids. CDR3 region: CASSGGTSGDSYEQYF. The CDR3 region has the DNA TGTGCCAGCAGTGGGGGGACTAGCGGAGACTCCTACGAGCAGTACTTC.

J is TRBJ2-5 and V is TRBV6-5; D is possibly TRBD2 (5 bases). Trimming removed 5 bases at V and 5 bases at J, with 18 bases between. In germline, CDR1 is MNHEY, CDR2 SVGAGI. The length of the CDR3 is 15 residues. CDR3 amino acids: CASSTLIEGAETQYF. As DNA, the CDR3 is TGTGCCAGCAGTACCTTAATAGAGGGTGCGGAGACCCAGTACTTC.

This clone was counted a few times. J is TRBJ2-2 and V is TRBV7-2; D not resolved. The CDR3 covers 13 residues. Germline loops: CDR1 SGHTA, CDR2 FQGNSA. V was pared by 5 bases and J by 6 bases, with 10 bases between. The CDR3: CASSRPLAGELFF. The CDR3, as DNA: TGTGCCAGCAGCCGCCCCCTAGCCGGGGAGCTGTTTTTT.

The chain has TRBV11-2 and TRBJ2-1; TRBD2 matches at 7 bases. J gave up 5 bases and V 5 bases, and 6 bases lay outside the gene matches. The CDR3 is 14 amino acids. The V gene's germline CDR1 is SGHAT and CDR2 FQNNGV. This CDR3 is CASSPRLADNEQFF. The CDR3 nucleotides read TGTGCCAGCAGCCCCCGACTAGCCGACAATGAGCAGTTCTTC.

This rearrangement joins TRBV6-1 to TRBJ2-5, with 12 bases matching TRBD2. CDR1 MNHNS and CDR2 SASEGT come from the germline V gene. V lost 7 bases and J lost 6; bases outside the gene matches: 9. The CDR3 is made up of 15 amino acids. CDR3 in DNA: TGTGCCAGCACACGGACTAGCGGGATTGAAAAGACCCAGTACTTC. Its protein is CASTRTSGIEKTQYF.

There are a few counts of this clone. The chain employs TRBV7-9 and TRBJ1-2; D uncertain. Trimming pared 4 bases from V and 2 bases from J, leaving 8 bases between. The V gene's germline CDR1 is SEHNR and CDR2 FQNEAQ (reference sequence). This CDR3 contains 13 residues. CDR3 loop: CASSSPGNYGYTF. Written as DNA, the CDR3 is TGTGCCAGCAGCTCCCCGGGGAACTATGGCTACACCTTC.

CDR3 residues: CASSQVRGTTEAFF. The CDR3 nucleotides are TGTGCCAGCAGCCAAGTCAGGGGCACCACTGAAGCTTTCTTT. The rearrangement joins TRBV14 to TRBJ1-1; TRBD1 might be the D (6 bases). With 1 base removed from V and 4 bases from J, the gap between germline ends came to 10 bases. This CDR3 region has 14 residues. CDR1 SGHDN and CDR2 FVKESK come from the germline V gene. The full variable domain, completed using reference TRBV14 and TRBJ1-1, is EAGVTQFPSHSVIEKGQTVTLRCDPISGHDNLYWYRRVMGKEIKFLLHFVKESKQDESGMPNNRFLAERTGGTYSTLKVQPAELEDSGVYFCASSQVRGTTEAFFGQGTRLTVV.

The V gene is TRBV19, the J gene TRBJ1-2, with D perhaps matching TRBD1 (5 bases). V lost 2 bases and J 6 bases, leaving 13 bases between the germline ends. The V gene's germline CDR1 is LNHDA and CDR2 SQIVND (reference sequence). The CDR3 sequence is 14 residues long. The CDR3 protein is CASSITGRRDGYTF. The CDR3 DNA sequence: TGTGCCAGTAGTATAACAGGAAGACGGGATGGCTACACCTTC.

The chain employs TRBV28 and TRBJ1-1; 8 bases match TRBD1. The germline V gene has CDR1 MDHEN and CDR2 SYDVKM. Losses at the gene ends were 8 bases for V and 4 bases for J; bases not matched to a gene: 6. CDR3 length equals 13 residues. The CDR3 reads CASSSGQVTEAFF. For the CDR3, the DNA is TGTGCCAGCTCCTCGGGACAGGTCACTGAAGCTTTCTTT. The entire variable domain, with the rest obtained from reference TRBV28 and TRBJ1-1, is as follows: DVKVTQSSRYLVKRTGEKVFLECVQDMDHENMFWYRQDPGLGLRLIYFSYDVKMKEKGDIPEGYSVSREKKERFSLILESASTNQTSMYLCASSSGQVTEAFFGQGTRLTVV.